The rows below give T cell receptor beta chains drawn from one sample of a study of T cell repertoires in cytomegalovirus infection. TCRdb itself ran the reads through MiXCR, one entry per CDR3 protein. The data hold almost 550,000 distinct CDR3 sequences, with approximately 15% observed a single time. Sequenced sample: CD8+ T cells from PBMCs. All receptors derive from a human donor in good health (CMV status not recorded). Some clones in this sample may be carry-over from other donors' samples. The conserved cysteine and the conserved F or W are not part of the CDR3 here. The order of the fields is V gene, J gene, CDR3 protein.

>TRBV15|TRBJ2-5
ATSITRDGLS
>TRBV12-3/TRBV12-4|TRBJ2-1
ASSLGTTDNEQF
>TRBV27|TRBJ2-7
ASSPETSTRSYEQY
>TRBV7-8|TRBJ1-1
ASSRGRTNTEAF
>TRBV6-5|TRBJ2-3
ASSIGPIASTDTQY
>TRBV5-1|TRBJ2-3
ASSHTSGGALDTQY
>TRBV30|TRBJ2-3
AWDKPRGTDTQY
>TRBV12-3/TRBV12-4|TRBJ1-5
ASSTNRGQQPQH
>TRBV28|TRBJ1-1
ATLLGGGTEAF
>TRBV6-2/TRBV6-3|TRBJ2-3
ASSSHGTSGRQASF
>TRBV10-3|TRBJ2-7
AISQARGQGGYEQY
>TRBV6-5|TRBJ2-1
ASSTDSSYNEQF
>TRBV4-1|TRBJ2-1
ASSQKGKREEQF
>TRBV13|TRBJ2-4
ASSHGAKNIQY
>TRBV6-5|TRBJ1-3
ASRLQGNSGNTIY
>TRBV6-1|TRBJ1-5
ASSEIRAVNQPQH
>TRBV30|TRBJ2-1
AWSGGTYSEQF
>TRBV6-1|TRBJ2-1
ASSEEGSSYNEQF
>TRBV24-1|TRBJ2-1
ATSDSPGRQF
>TRBV9|TRBJ1-1
ASSGAGVDTEAF
>TRBV7-6|TRBJ2-3
ASSARSGDTQY
>TRBV5-4|TRBJ1-2
ASSLLGGKSDGYT
>TRBV11-2|TRBJ1-2
AIPNLDIINYGYT
>TRBV24-1|TRBJ2-1
ATSDAAYNEQF
>TRBV20-1|TRBJ2-7
SARDEASHSYEQY
>TRBV2|TRBJ2-3
ARWGMEDTQY
>TRBV29-1|TRBJ2-1
SLLAGGDNEQF
>TRBV20-1|TRBJ2-1
SARWGMDNEQF
>TRBV14|TRBJ1-1
ASSQGRGQTEAF
>TRBV5-1|TRBJ2-7
ASSLSVRGTYEQY
>TRBV3-1|TRBJ2-5
ASSQEGLAEQETQY
>TRBV15|TRBJ2-3
ATSRVTGVPTDTQY
>TRBV9|TRBJ1-6
ASSPPGGVNSPLH
>TRBV20-1|TRBJ1-6
SARDDSMSTNSPLH
>TRBV19|TRBJ1-3
ASSLGEGRLSGNTIY
>TRBV11-2|TRBJ1-1
ASSPLRTGVTEAF
>TRBV6-5|TRBJ2-3
ARVCIGGLAGGCTDTQY
>TRBV3-1|TRBJ1-1
ASSEAGWTEAF
>TRBV27|TRBJ1-1
ASSLLGMNTEAF
>TRBV12-3/TRBV12-4|TRBJ2-7
ASSFRRVDEQY
>TRBV11-2|TRBJ2-7
ASSLGGMYEQY
>TRBV6-5|TRBJ1-1
ASTQSRQSSTEAF
>TRBV6-5|TRBJ2-7
ASSYSEGINTYKQY
>TRBV11-1|TRBJ1-1
ASSLTRRLNTEAF
>TRBV4-1|TRBJ2-5
ASSQGWDIQETQY
>TRBV7-9|TRBJ2-5
ASSLDRDRGKETQY